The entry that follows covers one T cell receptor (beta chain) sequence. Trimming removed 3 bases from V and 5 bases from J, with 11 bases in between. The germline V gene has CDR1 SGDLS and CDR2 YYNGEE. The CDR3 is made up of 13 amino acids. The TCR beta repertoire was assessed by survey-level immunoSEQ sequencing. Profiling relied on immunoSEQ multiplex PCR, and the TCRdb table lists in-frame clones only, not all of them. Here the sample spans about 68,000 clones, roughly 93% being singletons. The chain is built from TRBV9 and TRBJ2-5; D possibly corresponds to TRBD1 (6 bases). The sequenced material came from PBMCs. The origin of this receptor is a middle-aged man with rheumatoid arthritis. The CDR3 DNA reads TGTGCCAGCAGCGATTCTCAGGGGGAGACCCAGTACTTC. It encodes CASSDSQGETQYF.